One sample yielded the 23 T cell receptor beta chains listed below, sequenced in a study of CD8+ T cells in alopecia areata. Treatment of the sample: oral pan-JAK inhibitor, 5-10 mg twice daily. Sequencing used cDNA as its template, made by extracting RNA and reverse transcribing it. Sequencing was performed with immunoSEQ multiplex PCR; in TCRdb, only in-frame clones are kept and a portion is missing. This sample has about 250,000 clones, with 60% found just once. Sequences were derived from CD4+ T cells sorted from blood, sampled between weeks 51 and 52, from a patient treated with tofacitinib. The receptors derive from a human donor with alopecia areata.

Remarks on this clone: It is likely a read error, because the conserved phenylalanine at the end of the CDR3 is missing. This chain connects TRBV10-3 to TRBJ1-6, with D perhaps TRBD1 (5 bases). V lost 4 bases and J lost 9, with 16 bases in between. The CDR3 runs to 15 residues. The germline gives CDR1 ENHRY, CDR2 SYGVKD. The CDR3: CAISVEGRDTSPLHL. The DNA for the CDR3 is TGTGCCATCAGTGTTGAGGGCAGGGATACTTCACCCCTCCACCTT.

Regarding this clone: Different DNA sequences within this sample yield the same CDR3. V usage is TRBV30 and J usage is TRBJ1-2, with no clear D. The CDR3 extends over 11 amino acids. The ends were cut back, 3 bases at V and 8 bases at J, with 10 bases in the middle. Germline lookup yields CDR1 GTSNPN and CDR2 SVGIG (reference sequence). The CDR3 coding sequence is TGTGCCTGGAGCCCGCTCGGGGGCTACACCTTC. This gives the protein CAWSPLGGYTF.

There are a few counts of this clone. This chain links TRBV15 with TRBJ1-5; D gene uncertain. The CDR3 has 16 residues. Deletions cut 0 bases from V and 6 bases from J, with 15 bases between. Germline loops: CDR1 LNHNV, CDR2 YYDKDF (reference sequence). The CDR3 DNA follows: TGTGCCACCAGCAGAGATCAAAGAGGGCTGGGTCAGCCCCAGCATTTT. It codes for CATSRDQRGLGQPQHF. The whole variable domain, filled in from reference TRBV15 and TRBJ1-5, reads DAMVIQNPRYQVTQFGKPVTLSCSQTLNHNVMYWYQQKSSQAPKLLFHYYDKDFNNEADTPDNFQSRRPNTSFCFLDIRSPGLGDTAMYLCATSRDQRGLGQPQHFGDGTRLSIL.

The gene calls are TRBV29-1 and TRBJ1-1; D is undetermined. CDR1 is SQVTM and CDR2 is ANQGSEA in the germline V gene. The CDR3 sequence is 12 residues long. The V gene lost 2 bases and the J gene lost 1 base, with 5 bases spanning the gap. The CDR3 DNA follows: TGCAGCGTTGAATGGCAGAACACTGAAGCTTTCTTT. It is translated as CSVEWQNTEAFF.

This clone has just a few counts. The chain has TRBV4-1 and TRBJ2-3; D is ambiguous. The CDR3 is made up of 14 amino acids. Germline V gives CDR1 MGHRA, CDR2 YSYEKL. Trimming stripped 5 bases from V and 0 bases from J, with 9 bases between. The CDR3 nucleotides are TGCGCCAGCAGCAAAACCCTTAGCACAGATACGCAGTATTTT. Protein: CASSKTLSTDTQYF.

The chain links TRBV18 to TRBJ1-4; 7 positions agree with TRBD1. The CDR3 consists of 14 residues. V shed 3 bases and J 6 bases; nucleotides not matched to a gene: 4. CDR1 is KGHSH and CDR2 is LQKENI in the germline V gene. The CDR3 sequence is CASSPFQGDEKLFF. Written as DNA, the CDR3 is TGTGCCAGCTCACCTTTTCAGGGGGATGAAAAACTGTTTTTT.

V and J are TRBV5-4 and TRBJ2-5; possibly TRBD2 for D (6 bases). Trimming removed 1 base at V and 3 bases at J, with 19 bases between. Germline CDR1 is SGHNT and CDR2 is YYREEE (reference sequence). This CDR3 has 17 amino acids. The CDR3 DNA reads TGTGCCAGCAGCTTGTGGGGAGACGGGACTGAAAAAGAGACCCAGTACTTC. Encoded protein: CASSLWGDGTEKETQYF.

This clone occurred a few times. The chain is built from TRBV19 and TRBJ1-5; 7 bases are shared with TRBD1. V lost 6 bases, J lost 0 bases, and 5 bases stayed unmatched. This CDR3 has 15 residues. The V gene's germline CDR1 is LNHDA and CDR2 SQIVND (reference sequence). CDR3 in DNA: TGTGCCAGTAGCTCTACAGGGGTTAGCAATCAGCCCCAGCATTTT. It translates to CASSSTGVSNQPQHF.

V is TRBV2 and J is TRBJ2-7; TRBD1 might be the D (6 bases). The CDR3 covers 12 residues. With 6 bases removed from V and 3 bases from J, the gap between germline ends came to 9 bases. Germline CDR1 is SNHLY and CDR2 is FYNNEI. In DNA form, the CDR3 reads TGTGCCAGCAGGGACAGCCTCTACGAGCAGTACTTC. Protein product: CASRDSLYEQYF.

This clone has a handful of counts. The chain carries TRBV23-1 and TRBJ1-2; D perhaps matches TRBD1 (5 bases). TRBV23-1 counts as an open reading frame of uncertain function. The CDR3 runs to 11 residues. Between the trimmed V and J ends, which lost 11 bases and 7 bases, there was a span of 14 bases. The CDR3: CARERDRGYTF. For the CDR3, the DNA is TGCGCCCGGGAACGGGACCGTGGCTACACCTTC.

The chain couples TRBV29-1 to TRBJ2-1; D is perhaps TRBD1 (6 bases). This CDR3 is built from 13 residues. Germline V lookup: CDR1 SQVTM, CDR2 ANQGSEA. The V and J ends lost 5 bases and 0 bases respectively, with 8 bases between them. CDR3 coding DNA: TGCAGCGTTCGACAGGACTCCTACAATGAGCAGTTCTTC. Its translation is CSVRQDSYNEQFF.

The rearrangement links TRBV20-1 to TRBJ1-2, with D hard to call. This CDR3 spans 10 amino acids. The germline V gene has CDR1 DFQATT and CDR2 SNEGSKA (reference sequence). The V end was cut by 7 bases, the J end by 7 bases, with 10 bases between. The chain's CDR3 is CSVTDPGYTF. DNA of the CDR3: TGCAGTGTAACAGACCCTGGCTACACCTTC.

The rearrangement uses TRBV5-1 and TRBJ1-1; unclear D gene. The CDR3 runs to 15 residues. V lost 2 bases, J lost 1 base, and 12 bases lay in between. The V gene's germline CDR1 is SGHRS and CDR2 YFSETQ. The CDR3 loop is CASSLDGRTNTEAFF. The DNA for the CDR3 is TGCGCCAGCAGCTTAGATGGCAGGACGAACACTGAAGCTTTCTTT.

This chain connects TRBV7-9 to TRBJ2-3; TRBD1 matches at 8 bases. Germline CDR1 is SEHNR and CDR2 is FQNEAQ (reference sequence). Trimming took 8 bases from V and 5 from J; bases not matched to a gene: 3. The length of the CDR3 is 12 residues. CDR3 residues: CASLQGVDTQYF. CDR3 DNA: TGTGCCAGCCTACAGGGGGTAGATACGCAGTATTTT. Based on the CDR3 plus reference TRBV7-9 and TRBJ2-3, the full variable domain is DTGVSQNPRHKITKRGQNVTFRCDPISEHNRLYWYRQTLGQGPEFLTYFQNEAQLEKSRLLSDRFSAERPKGSFSTLEIQRTEQGDSAMYLCASLQGVDTQYFGPGTRLTVL.

This clone was observed a few times. The chain carries TRBV6-6 and TRBJ2-3; 7 nucleotides line up with TRBD2. CDR3 length: 16 residues. After removal of 1 base from V and 0 bases from J, the junction contained 4 bases not matched to a gene. CDR1 and CDR2 (germline): MNHNY, SVGAGI (reference sequence). CDR3 region: CASSYWASGSTDTQYF. The CDR3 bases are TGTGCCAGCAGTTACTGGGCTAGCGGAAGCACAGATACGCAGTATTTT.

The table lists this clone with a few counts. The chain joins TRBV6-6 to TRBJ2-3, with 7 positions matching TRBD2. J lost 3 bases, V lost 4 bases, and 10 bases had no gene match. The CDR3 spans 16 residues. Germline V CDR1 and CDR2: MNHNY, SVGAGI (reference sequence). In DNA, the CDR3 is TGTGCCAGCAGTTTGGGGATAGGCGGGGGAACAGATACGCAGTATTTT. Protein: CASSLGIGGGTDTQYF.

In regard to this clone: A junction boundary mismatches the germline segment, possibly from a read error. The gene calls are TRBV7-7 and TRBJ2-5; unclear D gene. Germline CDR1 and CDR2: SSHAT and FNYEAQ (reference sequence). The CDR3 consists of 14 residues. The CDR3 reads CASSPFGRQETQYF. As DNA, the CDR3 is TGTGCTAGCAGCCCATTCGGGCGACAAGAGACCCAGTACTTC.

The V gene is TRBV4-2, the J gene TRBJ2-7, with TRBD2 matching 8 bases. Germline V gene data show CDR1 as LGHNA and CDR2 as YNFKEQ. V dropped 0 bases and J dropped 4; count of bases not matched to a gene: 23. The CDR3 extends over 21 amino acids. CDR3 DNA sequence: TGTGCCAGCAGCCAAGATAGAATGGGACTAGGAGTTCAAAGGCGGGCGTACGAGCAGTACTTC. Translated: CASSQDRMGLGVQRRAYEQYF.

The chain's CDR3 is CSVGTGWDGYTF. The CDR3 DNA follows: TGCAGCGTGGGGACAGGGTGGGATGGCTACACCTTC. The rearrangement links TRBV29-1 to TRBJ1-2; TRBD1 matches at 9 bases. Per germline, CDR1 SQVTM and CDR2 ANQGSEA. V trimming: 6 bases; J trimming: 6 bases; junction bases outside the gene matches: 5. This CDR3 has 12 amino acids.

The V call is TRBV30, the J call TRBJ1-6, with 9 nucleotides matching TRBD1. This CDR3 is 19 amino acids long. Per the germline V gene, CDR1 is GTSNPN and CDR2 is SVGIG (reference sequence). V lost 0 bases to trimming and J lost 5 bases; unmatched junction nucleotides: 14. This CDR3 is CAWSVRRVSGTGNNSPLHF. In DNA form, the CDR3 reads TGTGCCTGGAGTGTACGAAGGGTGTCCGGGACAGGGAATAATTCACCCCTCCACTTT.

The CDR3 DNA sequence: TGTGCCTGGAGTGTCGGAGTTTTCGGCGGGGAGCTGTTTTTT. Residues: CAWSVGVFGGELFF. The chain recombines TRBV30 with TRBJ2-2, with no clear D. The CDR3 runs 14 residues. The germline V and J ends were trimmed by 0 bases and 7 bases, with 12 bases remaining between them. CDR1 is GTSNPN, CDR2 SVGIG, per germline (reference sequence).

In its sample, this clone was seen a few times. The chain recombines TRBV29-1 with TRBJ2-5, with 7 bases matching TRBD1. The CDR3 runs 14 residues. Trimming at V came to 6 bases and at J to 5 bases, leaving 12 bases not matched to a gene. The germline V gene encodes CDR1 SQVTM and CDR2 ANQGSEA. In DNA form, the CDR3 reads TGCAGCGTCTACAGGGGAACTATCGGCGAGACCCAGTACTTC. Translation: CSVYRGTIGETQYF.

This chain uses TRBV29-1 with TRBJ1-2, with D possibly matching TRBD1 (5 bases). The germline V gene encodes CDR1 SQVTM and CDR2 ANQGSEA. The germline V and J ends were trimmed by 7 bases and 4 bases, with 16 bases remaining between them. The CDR3 consists of 13 residues. The CDR3 protein is CSADPGGSYGYTF. The CDR3 bases are TGCAGCGCCGACCCGGGGGGGAGCTATGGCTACACCTTC.